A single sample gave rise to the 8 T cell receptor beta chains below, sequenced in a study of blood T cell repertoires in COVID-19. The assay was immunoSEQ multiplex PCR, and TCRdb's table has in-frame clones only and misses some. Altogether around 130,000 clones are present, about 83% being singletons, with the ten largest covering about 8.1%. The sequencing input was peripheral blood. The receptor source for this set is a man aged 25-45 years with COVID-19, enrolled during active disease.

CDR3 nucleotides: TGCAGCGTTGTGGGGGGGACACCCACCGGGGAGCTGTTTTTT. It yields the protein CSVVGGTPTGELFF. The gene calls are TRBV29-1 and TRBJ2-2; perhaps TRBD2 as D (7 bases). CDR3 length: 14 residues. Germline CDR1 reads SQVTM; CDR2 reads ANQGSEA. V dropped 4 bases and J dropped 4 bases, with 13 bases sitting between them.

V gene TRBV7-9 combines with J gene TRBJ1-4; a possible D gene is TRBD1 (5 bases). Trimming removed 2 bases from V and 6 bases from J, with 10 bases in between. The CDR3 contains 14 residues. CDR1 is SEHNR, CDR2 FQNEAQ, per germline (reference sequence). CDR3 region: CASSLTRADEKLFF. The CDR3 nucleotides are TGTGCCAGCAGCTTAACCAGGGCGGATGAAAAACTGTTTTTT.

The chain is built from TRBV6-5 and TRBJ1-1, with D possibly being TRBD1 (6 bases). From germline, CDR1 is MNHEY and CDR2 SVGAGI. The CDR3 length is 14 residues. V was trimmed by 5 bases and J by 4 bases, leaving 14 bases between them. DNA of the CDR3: TGTGCCAGCAGTCTCTCGGGCAGGGGCACTGAAGCTTTCTTT. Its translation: CASSLSGRGTEAFF.

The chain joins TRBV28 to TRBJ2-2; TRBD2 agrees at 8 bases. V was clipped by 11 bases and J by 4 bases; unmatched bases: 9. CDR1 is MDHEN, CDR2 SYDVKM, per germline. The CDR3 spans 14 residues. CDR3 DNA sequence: TGTGCCGGGGCCGGGAGGGGGGCCACCGGGGAGCTGTTTTTT. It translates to CAGAGRGATGELFF.

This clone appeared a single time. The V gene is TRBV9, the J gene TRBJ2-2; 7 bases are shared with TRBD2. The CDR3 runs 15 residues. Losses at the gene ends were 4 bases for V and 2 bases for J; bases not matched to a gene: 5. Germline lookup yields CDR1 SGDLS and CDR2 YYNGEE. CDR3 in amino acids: CASSLRAGNTGELFF. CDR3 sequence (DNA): TGTGCCAGCAGCCTTAGAGCGGGAAACACCGGGGAGCTGTTTTTT.

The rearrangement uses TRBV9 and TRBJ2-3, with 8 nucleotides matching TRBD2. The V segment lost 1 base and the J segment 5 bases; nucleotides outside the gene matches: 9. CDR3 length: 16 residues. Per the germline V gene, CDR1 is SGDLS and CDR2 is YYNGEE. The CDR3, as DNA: TGTGCCAGCAGCGTAACGTTAGCGGGAAAGGAAGATACGCAGTATTTT. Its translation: CASSVTLAGKEDTQYF.

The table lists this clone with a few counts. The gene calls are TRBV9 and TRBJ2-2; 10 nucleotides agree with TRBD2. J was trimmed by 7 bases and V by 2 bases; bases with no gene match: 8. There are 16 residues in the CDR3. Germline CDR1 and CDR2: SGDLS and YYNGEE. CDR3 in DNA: TGTGCCAGCAGCGTCTCCGGGACTAGCGTGATCGGGGAGCTGTTTTTT. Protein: CASSVSGTSVIGELFF.

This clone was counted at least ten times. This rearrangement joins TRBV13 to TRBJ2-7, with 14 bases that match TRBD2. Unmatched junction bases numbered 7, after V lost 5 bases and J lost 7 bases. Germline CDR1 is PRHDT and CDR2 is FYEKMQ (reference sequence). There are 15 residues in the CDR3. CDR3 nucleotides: TGTGCCAGCAGCCAAGGGACTAGCGGGGGTGGGGAGCAGTACTTC. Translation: CASSQGTSGGGEQYF.